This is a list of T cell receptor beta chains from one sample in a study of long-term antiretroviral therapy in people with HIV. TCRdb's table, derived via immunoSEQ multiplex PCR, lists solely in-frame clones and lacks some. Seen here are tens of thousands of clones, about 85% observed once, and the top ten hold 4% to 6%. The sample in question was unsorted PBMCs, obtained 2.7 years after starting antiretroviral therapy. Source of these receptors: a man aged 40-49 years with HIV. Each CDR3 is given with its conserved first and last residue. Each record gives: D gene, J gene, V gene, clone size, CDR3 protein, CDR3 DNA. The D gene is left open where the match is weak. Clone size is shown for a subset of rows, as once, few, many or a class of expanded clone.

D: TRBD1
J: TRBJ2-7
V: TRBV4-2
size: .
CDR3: CASSQGTGTYEQYF
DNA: TGTGCCAGCAGCCAAGGGACAGGTACCTACGAGCAGTACTTC

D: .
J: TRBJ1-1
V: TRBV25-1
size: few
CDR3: CASSATGNTEAFF
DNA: TGTGCCAGCAGTGCGACAGGGAACACTGAAGCTTTCTTT

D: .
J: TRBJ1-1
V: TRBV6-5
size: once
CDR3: CASSYTSGTSFF
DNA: TGTGCCAGCAGTTACACGTCAGGGACGTCTTTCTTT

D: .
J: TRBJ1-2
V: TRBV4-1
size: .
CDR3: CASAGWDMAGYTF
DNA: TGCGCCAGCGCCGGGTGGGACATGGCTGGCTACACCTTC

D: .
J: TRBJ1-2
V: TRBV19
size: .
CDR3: CASSRDEFLGGYTF
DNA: TGTGCCAGTAGCAGGGACGAATTCCTAGGGGGCTACACCTTC

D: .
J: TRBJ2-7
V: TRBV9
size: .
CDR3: CASSVGGQINYEQYF
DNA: TGTGCCAGCAGCGTAGGAGGACAGATTAACTACGAGCAGTACTTC

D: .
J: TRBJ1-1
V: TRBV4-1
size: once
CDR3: CASSRDLMNTEAFF
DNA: TGCGCCAGCAGCAGGGACCTTATGAACACTGAAGCTTTCTTT

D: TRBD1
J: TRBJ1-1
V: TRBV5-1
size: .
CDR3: CASSILGQGVNTEAFF
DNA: TGCGCCAGCAGCATACTGGGACAGGGGGTGAACACTGAAGCTTTCTTT

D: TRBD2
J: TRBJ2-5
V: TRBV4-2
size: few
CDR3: CASSQDGKRESPGETQYF
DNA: TGTGCCAGCAGCCAAGATGGGAAGCGGGAGTCCCCCGGGGAGACCCAGTACTTC

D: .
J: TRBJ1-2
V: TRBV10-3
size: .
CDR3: CAIRDNGYGYTF
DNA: TGTGCCATCAGGGACAATGGCTATGGCTACACCTTC

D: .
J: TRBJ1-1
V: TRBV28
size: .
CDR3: CASSLDAGRGANTEAFF
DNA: TGTGCCAGCAGTTTAGACGCGGGCAGGGGCGCGAACACTGAAGCTTTCTTT

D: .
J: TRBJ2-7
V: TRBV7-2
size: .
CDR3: CASSRGGFSYEQYF
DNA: TGTGCCAGCAGCCGCGGCGGGTTCTCCTACGAGCAGTACTTC

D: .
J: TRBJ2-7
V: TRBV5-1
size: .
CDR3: CASSLAGQGTYEQYF
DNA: TGCGCCAGCAGCTTGGCAGGACAAGGGACCTACGAGCAGTACTTC

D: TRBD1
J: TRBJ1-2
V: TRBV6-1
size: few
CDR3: CASREPGTGTANYGYTF
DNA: TGTGCCAGCAGGGAACCCGGGACAGGGACAGCTAACTATGGCTACACCTTC

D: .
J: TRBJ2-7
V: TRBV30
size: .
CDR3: CAWTPRGRANEQYF
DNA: TGTGCCTGGACCCCCCGCGGCAGGGCGAACGAGCAGTACTTC

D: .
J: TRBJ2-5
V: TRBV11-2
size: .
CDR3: CASSLGGRGKTQYF
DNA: TGTGCCAGCAGCTTAGGGGGGCGGGGAAAGACCCAGTACTTC

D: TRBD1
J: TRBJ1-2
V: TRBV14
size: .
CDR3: CASSRSLTGDGYTF
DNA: TGTGCCAGCAGCAGATCCTTGACAGGGGATGGCTACACCTTC

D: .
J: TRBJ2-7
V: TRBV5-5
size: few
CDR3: CASTVGSYEQYF
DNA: TGTGCCAGCACCGTTGGGAGCTACGAGCAGTACTTC

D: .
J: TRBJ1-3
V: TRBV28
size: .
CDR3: CASSLGRASGNTIYF
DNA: TGTGCCAGCAGTTTGGGCAGGGCGTCTGGAAACACCATATATTTT

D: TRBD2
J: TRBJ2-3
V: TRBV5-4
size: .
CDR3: CASSFGGGKDTQYF
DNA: TGTGCCAGCAGCTTCGGGGGGGGGAAGGATACGCAGTATTTT

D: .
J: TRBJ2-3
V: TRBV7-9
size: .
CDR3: CASSLVSSSTDTQYF
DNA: TGTGCCAGCAGCTTAGTTAGCTCAAGCACAGATACGCAGTATTTT

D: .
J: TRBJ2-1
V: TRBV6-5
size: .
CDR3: CASSYSTVGPYNEQFF
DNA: TGTGCCAGCAGTTACTCGACGGTGGGGCCCTACAATGAGCAGTTCTTC

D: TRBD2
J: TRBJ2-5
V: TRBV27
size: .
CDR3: CASRLWTSGQETQYF
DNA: TGTGCCAGCAGACTCTGGACTAGCGGACAAGAGACCCAGTACTTC

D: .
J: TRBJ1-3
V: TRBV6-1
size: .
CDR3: CASKQDGNTIYF
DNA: TGTGCCAGCAAACAGGACGGAAACACCATATATTTT

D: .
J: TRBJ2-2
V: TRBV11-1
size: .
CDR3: CASRNLPGTANTGELFF
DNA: TGTGCCAGCAGGAACCTGCCGGGAACAGCGAACACCGGGGAGCTGTTTTTT

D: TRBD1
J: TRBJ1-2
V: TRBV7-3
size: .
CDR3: CASSSTGLYLGDGYTF
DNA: TGTGCCAGCAGCTCGACAGGGCTCTATCTCGGGGATGGCTACACCTTC

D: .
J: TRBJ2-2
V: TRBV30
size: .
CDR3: CAWGPGGLAGELFF
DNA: TGTGCCTGGGGCCCAGGGGGGCTCGCCGGGGAGCTGTTTTTT

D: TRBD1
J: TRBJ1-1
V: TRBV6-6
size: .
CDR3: CASRNRQGDGTEAFF
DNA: TGTGCCAGCAGAAACCGTCAGGGGGACGGCACTGAAGCTTTCTTT

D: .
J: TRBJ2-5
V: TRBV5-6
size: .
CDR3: CASSLATARGETQYF
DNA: TGTGCCAGCAGCTTGGCGACGGCCCGGGGAGAGACCCAGTACTTC

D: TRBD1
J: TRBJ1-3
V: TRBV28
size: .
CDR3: CASSNPGQGHSGNTIYF
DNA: TGTGCCAGCAGTAACCCCGGACAGGGTCACTCTGGAAACACCATATATTTT

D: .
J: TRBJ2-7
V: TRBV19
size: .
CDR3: CASSIDRGPDSYEQYF
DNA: TGTGCCAGTAGTATAGATCGCGGTCCGGATTCCTACGAGCAGTACTTC

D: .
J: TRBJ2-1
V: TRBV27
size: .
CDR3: CASSLYNEQFF
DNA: TGTGCCAGCAGCCTATACAATGAGCAGTTCTTC

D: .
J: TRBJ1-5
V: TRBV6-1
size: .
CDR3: CASQAGTTNQPQHF
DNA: TGTGCCAGCCAGGCAGGGACCACCAATCAGCCCCAGCATTTT

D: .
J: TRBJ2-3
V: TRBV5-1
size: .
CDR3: CASSSGDTDTQYF
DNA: TGCGCCAGCAGCTCGGGGGACACAGATACGCAGTATTTT

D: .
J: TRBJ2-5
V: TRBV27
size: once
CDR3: CASSFTGDRRKETQYF
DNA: TGTGCCAGCAGTTTCACAGGAGACAGGAGAAAAGAGACCCAGTACTTC

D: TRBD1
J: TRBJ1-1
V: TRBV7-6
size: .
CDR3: CASSLMPGGQNTEAFF
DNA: TGTGCCAGCAGCTTAATGCCAGGGGGCCAGAACACTGAAGCTTTCTTT

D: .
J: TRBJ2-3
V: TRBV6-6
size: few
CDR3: CASSHGVPDTQYF
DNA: TGTGCCAGCAGCCACGGGGTCCCAGATACGCAGTATTTT

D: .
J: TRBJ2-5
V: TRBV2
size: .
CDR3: CATKTEETQYF
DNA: TGTGCCACAAAGACGGAGGAGACCCAGTACTTC

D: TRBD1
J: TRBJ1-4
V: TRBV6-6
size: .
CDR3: CASSTTGTGFNEKLFF
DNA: TGTGCCAGCAGTACGACCGGGACAGGGTTTAATGAAAAACTGTTTTTT

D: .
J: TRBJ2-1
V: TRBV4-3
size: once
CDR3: CASSQGRGWAEQFF
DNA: TGCGCCAGCAGCCAAGGCCGGGGGTGGGCTGAGCAGTTCTTC

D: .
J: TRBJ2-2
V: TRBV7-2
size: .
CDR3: CASSFTGRNTGELFF
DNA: TGTGCCAGCAGCTTCACCGGCAGGAACACCGGGGAGCTGTTTTTT

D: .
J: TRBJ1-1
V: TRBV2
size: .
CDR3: CASRGDGSYTEAFF
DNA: TGTGCCAGCAGAGGGGACGGAAGTTACACTGAAGCTTTCTTT

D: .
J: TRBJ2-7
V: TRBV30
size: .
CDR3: CAWSPGTPYEQYF
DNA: TGTGCCTGGAGTCCAGGGACCCCCTACGAGCAGTACTTC

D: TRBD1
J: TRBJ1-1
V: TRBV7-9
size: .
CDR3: CASSFGQAGTEAFF
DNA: TGTGCCAGCAGCTTTGGACAGGCGGGCACTGAAGCTTTCTTT

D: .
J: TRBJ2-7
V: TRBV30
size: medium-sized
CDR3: CAWSVPPSVYEQYF
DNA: TGTGCCTGGAGTGTACCCCCTAGCGTCTACGAGCAGTACTTC

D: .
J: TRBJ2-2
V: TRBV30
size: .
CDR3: CAWSAAPANTGELFF
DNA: TGTGCCTGGAGTGCGGCTCCGGCGAACACCGGGGAGCTGTTTTTT